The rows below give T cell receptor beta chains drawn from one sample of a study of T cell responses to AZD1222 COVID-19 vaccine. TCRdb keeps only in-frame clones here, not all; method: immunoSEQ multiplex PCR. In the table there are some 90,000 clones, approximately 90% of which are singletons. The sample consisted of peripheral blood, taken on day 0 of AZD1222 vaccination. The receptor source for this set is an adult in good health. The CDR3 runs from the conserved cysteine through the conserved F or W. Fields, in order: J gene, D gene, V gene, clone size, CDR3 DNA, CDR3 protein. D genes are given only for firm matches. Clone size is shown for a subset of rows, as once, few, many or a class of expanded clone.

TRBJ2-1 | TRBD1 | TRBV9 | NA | TGTGCCAGCAACGGACAGGGGTACAATGAGCAGTTCTTC | CASNGQGYNEQFF
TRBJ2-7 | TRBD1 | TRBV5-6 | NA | TGTGCCAGCAGCTTGGTAGGGGACAGGGAGTACGAGCAGTACTTC | CASSLVGDREYEQYF
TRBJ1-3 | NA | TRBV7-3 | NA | TGTGCCAGCAGCCCTGGGCCTCAGGGAGGAGGAAACACCATATATTTT | CASSPGPQGGGNTIYF
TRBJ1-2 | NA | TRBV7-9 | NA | TGTGCCAGCAGCTTAGCCCCCAGGGCCTCGGGCACCTTC | CASSLAPRASGTF
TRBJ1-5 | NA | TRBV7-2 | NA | TGTGCCAGCAGCTTAGAGGGAGCTGGGGGTAATCAGCCCCAGCATTTT | CASSLEGAGGNQPQHF
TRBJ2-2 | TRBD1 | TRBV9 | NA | TGTGCCAGCAGCACTCGACAGGGTGAGAACACCGGGGAGCTGTTTTTT | CASSTRQGENTGELFF
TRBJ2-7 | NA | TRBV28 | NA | TGTGCCAGCAGACCCCGGGACTTAGAGCAGTACTTC | CASRPRDLEQYF
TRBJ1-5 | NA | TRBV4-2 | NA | TGTGCCAGCAGCCAAGATAGGGGAGCTCCCTATAGCAATCAGCCCCAGCATTTT | CASSQDRGAPYSNQPQHF
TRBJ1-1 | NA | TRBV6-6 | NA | TGTGCCAGCGGACTTACGAACACTGAAGCTTTCTTT | CASGLTNTEAFF
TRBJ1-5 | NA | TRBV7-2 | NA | TGTGCCAGCAGCTTAGGGGGCGGAAGCAATCAGCCCCAGCATTTT | CASSLGGGSNQPQHF
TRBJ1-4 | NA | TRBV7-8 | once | TGTGCCAGCAGCTTATGGGAAAAGGGGCGGAATGAAAAACTGTTTTTT | CASSLWEKGRNEKLFF
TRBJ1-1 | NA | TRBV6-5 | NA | TGTGCCAGCAGTTATTTTTCCTCGGGGACTGAAGCTTTCTTT | CASSYFSSGTEAFF
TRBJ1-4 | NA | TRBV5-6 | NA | TGTGCCAGCAGCTCTCGAAGGGCGGAGGGTAATGAAAAACTGTTTTTT | CASSSRRAEGNEKLFF
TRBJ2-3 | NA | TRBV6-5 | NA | TGTGCCAGCAGCTTCCTCGGGGAGAACACAGATACGCAGTATTTT | CASSFLGENTDTQYF
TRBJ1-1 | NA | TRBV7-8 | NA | TGTGCCAGCAGCTTAGGACGGGAGTTTGAAGCTTTCTTT | CASSLGREFEAFF
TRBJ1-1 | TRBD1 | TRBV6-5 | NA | TGTGCCAGCAAGACAGGGCTGAACACTGAAGCTTTCTTT | CASKTGLNTEAFF
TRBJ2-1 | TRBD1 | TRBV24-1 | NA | TGTGCCACCAGTGATCAAGGGGGCACTGAGCAGTTCTTC | CATSDQGGTEQFF
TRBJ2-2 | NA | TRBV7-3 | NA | TGTGCCAGCAGCCCGCCCGGGACTGGGAACACCGGGGAGCTGTTTTTT | CASSPPGTGNTGELFF
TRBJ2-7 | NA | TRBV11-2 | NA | TGTGCCAGCAGGCCTCCCGGGACCTCTGTATCGGTCGAGCAGTACTTC | CASRPPGTSVSVEQYF
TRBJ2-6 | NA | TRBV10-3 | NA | TGTGCCATCAGTGGGGGGGCGGCTGGGGCCAACGTCCTGACTTTC | CAISGGAAGANVLTF
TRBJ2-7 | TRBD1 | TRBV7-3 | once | TGTGCCAGCAGCACGATGACAGGGCCCTACGAGCAGTACTTC | CASSTMTGPYEQYF
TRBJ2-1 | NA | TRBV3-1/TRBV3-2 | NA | TGTGCCAGCAGTCGTTTAGGCGACAATGAGCAGTTCTTC | CASSRLGDNEQFF
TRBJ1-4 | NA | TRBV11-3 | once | TGTGCCAGCAGCACTCGACGGGAGAGAAAACTGTTTTTT | CASSTRRERKLFF
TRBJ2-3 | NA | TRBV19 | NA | TGTGCCAGTAAGGCCAGCACAGATACGCAGTATTTT | CASKASTDTQYF
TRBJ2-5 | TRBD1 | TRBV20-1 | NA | TGCAGTGCTAGTAAGGGGGCTCTAGGGCAAGAGACCCAGTACTTC | CSASKGALGQETQYF
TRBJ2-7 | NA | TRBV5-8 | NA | TGTGCCAGCACGCGTACAGGGTCCAGCTCCTACGAGCAGTACTTC | CASTRTGSSSYEQYF
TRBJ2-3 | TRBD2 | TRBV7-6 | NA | TGTGCCAGCAGCGCGACTAGCGGGAGCCCGAATACGCAGTATTTT | CASSATSGSPNTQYF
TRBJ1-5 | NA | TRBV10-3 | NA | TGTGCCATCAGTGAGGGGAATCAGCCCCAGCATTTT | CAISEGNQPQHF
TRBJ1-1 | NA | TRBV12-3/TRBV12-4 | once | TGTGCCAGCAGCCCCACCGTGAACACTGAAGCTTTCTTT | CASSPTVNTEAFF
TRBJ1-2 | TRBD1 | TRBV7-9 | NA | TGTGCCAGCGCCACGGAGGCCAGGGGGCAAGGCTACACCTTC | CASATEARGQGYTF
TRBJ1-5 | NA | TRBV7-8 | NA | TGTGCCAGCAGCTCCCGCAGGACCCTTAGCAATCAGCCCCAGCATTTT | CASSSRRTLSNQPQHF
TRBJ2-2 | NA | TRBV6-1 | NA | TGTGCCAGCAGTGGATCGCACAGGGAGGACACCGGGGAGCTGTTTTTT | CASSGSHREDTGELFF